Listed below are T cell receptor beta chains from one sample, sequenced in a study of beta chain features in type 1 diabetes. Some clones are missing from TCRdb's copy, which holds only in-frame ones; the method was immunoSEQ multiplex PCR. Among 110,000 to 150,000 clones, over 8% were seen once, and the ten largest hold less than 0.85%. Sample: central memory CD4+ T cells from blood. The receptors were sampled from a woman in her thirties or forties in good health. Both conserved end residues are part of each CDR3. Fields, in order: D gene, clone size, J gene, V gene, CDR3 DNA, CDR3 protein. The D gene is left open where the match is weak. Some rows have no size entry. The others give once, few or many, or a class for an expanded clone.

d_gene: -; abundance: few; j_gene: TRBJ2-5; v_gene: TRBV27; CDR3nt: TGTGCCAGCAGTTTATCTTCCAGGGGAGAGGAGACCCAGTACTTC; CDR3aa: CASSLSSRGEETQYF
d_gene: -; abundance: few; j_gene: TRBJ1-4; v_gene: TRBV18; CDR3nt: TGTGCCAGCTCACCACGAAGCAGGGATGAAAAACTGTTTTTT; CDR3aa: CASSPRSRDEKLFF
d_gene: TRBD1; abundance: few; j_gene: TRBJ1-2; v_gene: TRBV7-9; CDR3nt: TGTGCCAGCAGCCCGGGGACAGGGGGCGCAAAGAACTATGGCTACACCTTC; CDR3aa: CASSPGTGGAKNYGYTF
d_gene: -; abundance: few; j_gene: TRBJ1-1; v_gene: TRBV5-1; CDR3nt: TGCGCCAGCACCCCCCGGGGAGACACTGAAGCTTTCTTT; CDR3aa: CASTPRGDTEAFF
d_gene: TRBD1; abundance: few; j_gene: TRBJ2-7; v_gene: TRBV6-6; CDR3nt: TGTGCCAGCAGTATGGGACAGCCCTTCTACGAGCAGTACTTC; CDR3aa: CASSMGQPFYEQYF
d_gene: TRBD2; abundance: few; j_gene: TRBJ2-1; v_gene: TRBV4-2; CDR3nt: TGTGCCAGCAGCCAAGCTAGCGGGGGGGCGAATGAGCAGTTCTTC; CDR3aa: CASSQASGGANEQFF
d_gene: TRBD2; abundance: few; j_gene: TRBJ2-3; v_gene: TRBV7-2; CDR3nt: TGTGCCAGCAGGGGGACTAGCGGGGGGCCGGCAGATACGCAGTATTTT; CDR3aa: CASRGTSGGPADTQYF
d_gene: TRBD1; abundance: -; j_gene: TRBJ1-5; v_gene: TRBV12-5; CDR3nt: TGTGCTAGTGGTTTGGTACAGGGGGCAGGAGATCAGCCCCAGCATTTT; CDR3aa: CASGLVQGAGDQPQHF
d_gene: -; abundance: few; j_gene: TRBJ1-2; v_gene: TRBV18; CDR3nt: TGTGCCAGCTCACGGGGAGACGGTAACTATGGCTACACCTTC; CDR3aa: CASSRGDGNYGYTF
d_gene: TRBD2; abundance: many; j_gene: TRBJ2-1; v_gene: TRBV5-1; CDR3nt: TGCGCCAGCAGCTTTGGGACTAGCGGCTACAATGAGCAGTTCTTC; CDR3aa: CASSFGTSGYNEQFF
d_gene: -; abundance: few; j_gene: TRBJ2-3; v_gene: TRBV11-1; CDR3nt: TGTGCCAGCAGCAACGCGGGTACAGATACGCAGTATTTT; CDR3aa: CASSNAGTDTQYF
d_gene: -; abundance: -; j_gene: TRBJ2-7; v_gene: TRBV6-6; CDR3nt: TGTGCCAGCTCGTTTAACAGGTACGAGCAGTACTTC; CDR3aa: CASSFNRYEQYF
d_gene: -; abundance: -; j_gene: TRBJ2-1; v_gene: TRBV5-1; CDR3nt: TGCGCCAGCAGCTTGGCTGACAGGTCCTACAATGAGCAGTTCTTC; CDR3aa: CASSLADRSYNEQFF
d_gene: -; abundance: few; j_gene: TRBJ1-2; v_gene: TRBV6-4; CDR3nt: TGTGCCAGCAGCCGAGACAGCAACTATGGCTACACCTTC; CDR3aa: CASSRDSNYGYTF
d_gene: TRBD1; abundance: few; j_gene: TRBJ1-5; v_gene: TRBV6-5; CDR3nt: TGTGCCAGCAGTTCCCGACAGGGTAAGGATCAGCCCCAGCATTTT; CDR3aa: CASSSRQGKDQPQHF
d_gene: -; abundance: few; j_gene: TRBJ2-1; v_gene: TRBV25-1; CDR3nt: TGTGCCAGCCAGGGTACCAACAATGAGCAGTTCTTC; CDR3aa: CASQGTNNEQFF
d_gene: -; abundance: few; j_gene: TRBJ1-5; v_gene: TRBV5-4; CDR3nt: TGTGCCAGCAGCCCCGGGGAGGGGAGCAATCAGCCCCAGCATTTT; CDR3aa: CASSPGEGSNQPQHF
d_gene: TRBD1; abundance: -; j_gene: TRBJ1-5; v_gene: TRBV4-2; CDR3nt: TGTGCCAGCAGCCAGGGGGTGGGACAGCATCAGCCCCAGCATTTT; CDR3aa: CASSQGVGQHQPQHF
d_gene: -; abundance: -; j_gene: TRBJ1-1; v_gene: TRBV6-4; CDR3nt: TGTGCCAGCAACTACCGGGACAAGAACACTGAAGCTTTCTTT; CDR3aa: CASNYRDKNTEAFF
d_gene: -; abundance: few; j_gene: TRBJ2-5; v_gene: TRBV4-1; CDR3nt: TGCGCCAGCAGCCAAGGTGACGGGAAATCCGAGACCCAGTACTTC; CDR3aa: CASSQGDGKSETQYF
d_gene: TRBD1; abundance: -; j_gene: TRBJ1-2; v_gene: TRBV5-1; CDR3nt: TGCGCCAGCAGTCCGGCCGGGACAGCCGCATCCTATGGCTACACCTTC; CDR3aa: CASSPAGTAASYGYTF
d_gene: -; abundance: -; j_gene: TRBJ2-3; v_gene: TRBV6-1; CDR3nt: TGTGCCAGCAGTGGTCGTTATGGCAGCACAGATACGCAGTATTTT; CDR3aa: CASSGRYGSTDTQYF
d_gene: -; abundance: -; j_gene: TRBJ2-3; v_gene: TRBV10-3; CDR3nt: TGTGCCATCACCGAGGCGCGGGGCACAGATACGCAGTATTTT; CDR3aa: CAITEARGTDTQYF
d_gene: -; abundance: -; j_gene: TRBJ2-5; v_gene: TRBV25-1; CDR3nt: TGTGCCAGCAGTGATGAAGTTACTCAACAAGAGACCCAGTACTTC; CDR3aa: CASSDEVTQQETQYF
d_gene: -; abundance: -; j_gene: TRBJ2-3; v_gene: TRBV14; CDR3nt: TGTGCCAGCAGCCAAGTCGATGACAGGACCTCCCGCAACACAGATACGCAGTATTTT; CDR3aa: CASSQVDDRTSRNTDTQYF
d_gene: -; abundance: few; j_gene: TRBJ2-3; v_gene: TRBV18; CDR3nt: TGTGCCAGCTCACCCAGGGGAGATACGCAGTATTTT; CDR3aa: CASSPRGDTQYF
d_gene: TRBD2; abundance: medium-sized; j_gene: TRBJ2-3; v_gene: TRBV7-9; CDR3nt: TGTGCCAGCAGCTCCCCCCCACGACTAGCGGGGGTGAGAGATACGCAGTATTTT; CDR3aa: CASSSPPRLAGVRDTQYF
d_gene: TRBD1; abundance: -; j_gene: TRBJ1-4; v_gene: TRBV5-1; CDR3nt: TGCGCCAGCGGACAAGACAGGGTCGATGAAAAACTGTTTTTT; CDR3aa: CASGQDRVDEKLFF
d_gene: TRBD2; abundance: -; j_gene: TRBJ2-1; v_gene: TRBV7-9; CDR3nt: TGTGCCAGCAGCTTGCGAGCGGGGGGTTCCTACAATGAGCAGTTCTTC; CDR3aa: CASSLRAGGSYNEQFF
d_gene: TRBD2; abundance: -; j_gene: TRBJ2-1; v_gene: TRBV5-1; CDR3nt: TGCGCCAGCAGCTTGGCGTTAGCGGGGGGCGCTGAGCAGTTCTTC; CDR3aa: CASSLALAGGAEQFF
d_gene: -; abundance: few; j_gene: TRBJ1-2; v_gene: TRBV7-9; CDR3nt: TGTGCCAGCAGCTTAGGTCGGGAAATGGACTATGGCTACACCTTC; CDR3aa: CASSLGREMDYGYTF
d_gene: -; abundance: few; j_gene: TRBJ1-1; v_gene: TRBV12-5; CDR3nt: TGTGCTAGTGGTTTCTGGGTTAGGGGCACTGAAGCTTTCTTT; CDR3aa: CASGFWVRGTEAFF
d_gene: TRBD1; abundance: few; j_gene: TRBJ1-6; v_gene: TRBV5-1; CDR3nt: TGCGCCAGCAGCTTGATACCCGGGACAGGGGGCCAGGGGCATTCTGCACCCCTCCACTTT; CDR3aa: CASSLIPGTGGQGHSAPLHF
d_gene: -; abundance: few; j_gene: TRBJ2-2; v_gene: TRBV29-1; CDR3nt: TGCAGCGTAGGGAACAGGAAGGGAACCGGGGAGCTGTTTTTT; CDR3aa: CSVGNRKGTGELFF
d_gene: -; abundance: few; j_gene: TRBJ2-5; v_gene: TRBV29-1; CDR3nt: TGCAGCGTTGCTTCCCAGGCGGGCGTGACCCAGTACTTC; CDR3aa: CSVASQAGVTQYF
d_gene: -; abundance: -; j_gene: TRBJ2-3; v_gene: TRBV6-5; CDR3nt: TGTGCCAGCAGGTACCAGGATACGCAGTATTTT; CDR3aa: CASRYQDTQYF
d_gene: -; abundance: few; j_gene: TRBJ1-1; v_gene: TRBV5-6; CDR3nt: TGTGCCAGCAGCCGCGATGGTTTGGCTTTCTTT; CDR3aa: CASSRDGLAFF
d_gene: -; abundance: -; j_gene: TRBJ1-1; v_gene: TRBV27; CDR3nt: TGTGCCAGCAGTTTAACCGGGACTCCAAACACTGAAGCTTTCTTT; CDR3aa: CASSLTGTPNTEAFF
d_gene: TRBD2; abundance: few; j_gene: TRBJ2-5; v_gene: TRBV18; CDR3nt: TGTGCCAGCTCTACTAGCGGGGGCCAAGAGACCCAGTACTTC; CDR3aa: CASSTSGGQETQYF
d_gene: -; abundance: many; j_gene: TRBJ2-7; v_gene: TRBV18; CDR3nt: TGTGCCAGCTCACCACCAGGGGCCCCTGGGGAGCAGTACTTC; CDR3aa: CASSPPGAPGEQYF
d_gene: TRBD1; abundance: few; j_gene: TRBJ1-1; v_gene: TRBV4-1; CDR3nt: TGCGCCAGCAGCCTACAACAGGGGGCGGTCACTGAAGCTTTCTTT; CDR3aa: CASSLQQGAVTEAFF